The following is a TCR beta chain sequence with its context. Its target is not known. This specimen comes from a study of cytomegalovirus exposure and HLA in healthy donors. General observations from the study: Researchers catalogued approximately 160 TCR beta chains as cytomegalovirus-associated. Sequences of the TCR beta chain were said to predict the HLA-A and HLA-B alleles of most subjects accurately.

Amplification used 60 Vbeta primers and 13 Jbeta primers. Sequenced by immunoSEQ multiplex PCR; TCRdb stores in-frame clones only, minus some. The sample carries more than 200,000 clones, around 76% recorded once. The CDR3 spans 17 residues. The V and J ends lost 1 base and 9 bases respectively, with 23 bases between them. The germline V gene has CDR1 SGHNT and CDR2 YENEEA. The material sequenced was PBMCs. This chain links TRBV11-3 with TRBJ2-3, with no clear D. The source of this sequence is a middle-aged man in good health and CMV-seropositive. The CDR3 loop is CASSLGAGLLDRRTQYF. The CDR3 bases are TGTGCCAGCAGCTTAGGTGCCGGCTTACTCGATCGCAGGACGCAGTATTTT.